The 20 T cell receptor beta chains below come from one sample, sequenced in a study of CD8+ T cells in alopecia areata. cDNA reverse transcribed from extracted RNA served as the sequencing template. The data were produced by immunoSEQ multiplex PCR, yet TCRdb's version contains in-frame clones alone and is incomplete. The table records 150,000 or so clones, 55% of them present only once. Sequencing input: CD4+ T cells sorted from blood. These receptors all come from a human donor in good health.

This clone was observed a few times. The rearrangement links TRBV28 to TRBJ2-5; D is uncertain. TRBJ2-7 matches the DNA end more closely, so the J call is doubtful. Per germline, CDR1 MDHEN and CDR2 SYDVKM. The CDR3 loop spans 11 amino acids. The CDR3 DNA sequence: TGTGCCAGCAGTTCAGCCTACGAGCAGTACTTC. Translated: CASSSAYEQYF.

The gene calls are TRBV29-1 and TRBJ2-3; TRBD2 might be the D (5 bases). CDR1 SQVTM and CDR2 ANQGSEA come from the germline V gene. Between the trimmed V and J ends, which lost 6 bases and 6 bases, there was a span of 10 bases. The CDR3 is 11 residues long. The CDR3 DNA reads as TGCAGCGTCGGGAATGATGATACGCAGTATTTT. It yields the protein CSVGNDDTQYF.

The V and J genes are TRBV2 and TRBJ1-2; D unresolved. This CDR3 comprises 12 residues. Trimming cost V 0 bases and J 13 bases, with 12 bases left between them. Germline values: CDR1 SNHLY, CDR2 FYNNEI. The CDR3 sequence: CASSEARSSPTF. The CDR3 region has the DNA TGTGCCAGCAGTGAAGCACGGAGCAGCCCCACCTTC.

The chain uses TRBV7-3 and TRBJ2-3, with 7 bases fitting TRBD1. V was pared by 4 bases and J by 4 bases, with 2 bases of the junction left unmatched. Germline CDR1 and CDR2: SGHTA and FQGTGA. The CDR3 is 13 residues long. CDR3 coding DNA: TGTGCCAGCAGCTATGGACAGGCAGATACGCAGTATTTT. It translates to CASSYGQADTQYF.

V is TRBV5-4 and J is TRBJ2-3; perhaps D is TRBD1 or TRBD2 (5 bases each). The CDR3 has 13 residues. Trimming took 4 bases from V and 2 from J, leaving 8 bases between them. The germline gives CDR1 SGHNT, CDR2 YYREEE (reference sequence). The CDR3 spells CASSRGPTDTQYF. In nucleotides, the CDR3 is TGTGCCAGCAGCAGGGGACCCACAGATACGCAGTATTTT.

The CDR3 spells CASSLVRGETYEQYF. CDR3 coding DNA: TGTGCCAGCAGCTTAGTCCGGGGCGAGACCTACGAGCAGTACTTC. V and J are TRBV7-9 and TRBJ2-7; D tentatively fits TRBD1 or TRBD2 (5 bases each). This CDR3 comprises 15 residues. Trimming cost V 1 base and J 2 bases, with 12 bases left between them. Germline V gene sequence: CDR1 SEHNR, CDR2 FQNEAQ (reference sequence).

This clone appeared once. The chain joins TRBV29-1 to TRBJ2-3, with D tentatively TRBD2 (5 bases). Trimming took off 7 bases at V and 0 bases at J, with 14 bases between the two ends. The CDR3 contains 14 residues. Looked up from germline, CDR1 is SQVTM and CDR2 is ANQGSEA. The CDR3 DNA is TGCAGCGCCGTTTTCCGCGGGAGCACAGATACGCAGTATTTT. It yields the protein CSAVFRGSTDTQYF.

This chain connects TRBV29-1 to TRBJ2-1; D gene unclear. Trimming removed 4 bases at V and 12 bases at J, with 10 bases between. The length of the CDR3 is 10 residues. Germline-derived CDR1 and CDR2 are SQVTM and ANQGSEA. The CDR3, as DNA: TGCAGCGTTGGGGAACTGGGGCAGTTCTTC. Translating it yields CSVGELGQFF.

This rearrangement joins TRBV4-2 to TRBJ2-1; TRBD2 aligns across 10 bases. This CDR3 is built from 21 residues. After removal of 4 bases from V and 4 bases from J, the junction contained 22 bases not matched to a gene. Germline CDR1 and CDR2: LGHNA and YNFKEQ. The CDR3 sequence is CASSPQGSLAGNGGYYNEQFF. CDR3 DNA sequence: TGTGCCAGCAGCCCCCAAGGGTCACTAGCGGGAAATGGGGGATATTACAATGAGCAGTTCTTC.

This clone turned up a few times. V is TRBV29-1 and J is TRBJ1-2; TRBD1 matches at 7 bases. The length of the CDR3 is 13 residues. CDR1 and CDR2 from the germline V gene are SQVTM and ANQGSEA. Trimming at V came to 7 bases and at J to 2 bases, leaving 7 bases not matched to a gene. CDR3 in amino acids: CSAPVGQNYGYTF. CDR3 bases: TGCAGCGCCCCAGTGGGACAGAACTATGGCTACACCTTC.

CDR3: CATSRGGDQETQYF. The CDR3 DNA sequence: TGTGCCACCAGCAGAGGGGGGGACCAAGAGACCCAGTACTTC. V usage is TRBV15 and J usage is TRBJ2-5; TRBD2 might be the D (6 bases). V lost 1 base, J lost 0 bases, and 6 bases lay in between. The CDR3 loop spans 14 amino acids. Per the germline V gene, CDR1 is LNHNV and CDR2 is YYDKDF (reference sequence).

The rearrangement uses TRBV18 and TRBJ2-3; D is undetermined. The germline gives CDR1 KGHSH, CDR2 LQKENI. V dropped 0 bases and J dropped 2 bases, with 15 bases sitting between them. This CDR3 is built from 17 residues. Written as DNA, the CDR3 is TGTGCCAGCTCACCACCGTCCTCGATCACATACACAGATACGCAGTATTTT. Amino acids: CASSPPSSITYTDTQYF.

The gene calls are TRBV4-1 and TRBJ1-2, with unresolved D. CDR1 is MGHRA and CDR2 is YSYEKL in the germline V gene. Trimming stripped 1 base from V and 9 bases from J, with 9 bases between. The CDR3 is 12 amino acids. Here the CDR3 DNA reads TGCGCCAGCAGCCAAGCCGATTTAAGCTACACCTTC. This sequence encodes CASSQADLSYTF.

This clone was seen a handful of times. This chain connects TRBV29-1 to TRBJ2-1; possibly TRBD2 for D (5 bases). Trimming removed 6 bases at V and 2 bases at J, with 11 bases between. The CDR3 runs to 13 residues. Germline V gene data show CDR1 as SQVTM and CDR2 as ANQGSEA. CDR3 loop: CSVRTGTYNEQFF. In DNA form, the CDR3 reads TGCAGCGTCAGGACGGGGACCTACAATGAGCAGTTCTTC.

This clone was counted between two and nine times. This chain joins TRBV29-1 and TRBJ1-2, with D hard to call. V lost 2 bases and J 4 bases, leaving 8 bases between the germline ends. Germline CDR1 reads SQVTM; CDR2 reads ANQGSEA. The CDR3 loop spans 12 amino acids. CDR3 DNA: TGCAGCGTTGAAAAGGGCACCTATGGCTACACCTTC. This sequence encodes CSVEKGTYGYTF.

In its sample, this clone was seen once. The V and J genes are TRBV7-2 and TRBJ2-3; 7 bases agree with TRBD1. The CDR3 has 13 residues. Germline loops: CDR1 SGHTA, CDR2 FQGNSA. Unmatched junction bases numbered 3, after V lost 8 bases and J lost 1 base. In DNA, the CDR3 is TGTGCCAGCCGCGGACAGGGCACAGATACGCAGTATTTT. This translates into CASRGQGTDTQYF.

The chain combines TRBV2 with TRBJ2-7; possibly TRBD2 for D (6 bases). CDR1 is SNHLY and CDR2 is FYNNEI in the germline V gene. The V end lost 7 bases, the J end lost 1 base, and 17 bases lay between the germline ends. The CDR3 is made up of 15 amino acids. This chain's CDR3 is CASNHYSAGSYEQYF. For the CDR3, the DNA is TGTGCCAGCAATCACTACTCCGCGGGATCCTACGAGCAGTACTTC.

This clone was seen only a few times. This chain connects TRBV28 to TRBJ1-1; TRBD1 is a possible D gene (5 bases). This CDR3 has 14 amino acids. Germline values: CDR1 MDHEN, CDR2 SYDVKM. V was pared by 6 bases and J by 4 bases, with 15 bases between. The CDR3 is CASRRGGSGTEAFF. CDR3 DNA: TGTGCCAGCAGGCGGGGGGGTTCAGGCACTGAAGCTTTCTTT. The variable domain in full, completed from reference TRBV28 and TRBJ1-1, reads DVKVTQSSRYLVKRTGEKVFLECVQDMDHENMFWYRQDPGLGLRLIYFSYDVKMKEKGDIPEGYSVSREKKERFSLILESASTNQTSMYLCASRRGGSGTEAFFGQGTRLTVV.

This clone was recorded a few times. The V call is TRBV7-2, the J call TRBJ2-4; a weak D match, TRBD2 (5 bases). V shed 0 bases and J shed 4 bases, with 7 bases lying between them. Germline V gene sequence: CDR1 SGHTA, CDR2 FQGNSA. The CDR3 consists of 14 residues. The CDR3 nucleotides read TGTGCCAGCAGCTTAGCGGGAGCTAAAAACATTCAGTACTTC. This sequence encodes CASSLAGAKNIQYF.

The gene calls are TRBV7-2 and TRBJ2-5; D is perhaps TRBD2 (6 bases). V lost 5 bases to trimming and J lost 9 bases, with 13 bases between them. This CDR3 region has 12 residues. Looked up from germline, CDR1 is SGHTA and CDR2 is FQGNSA. The CDR3 protein is CASSLSGGSQYF. The CDR3 nucleotides are TGTGCCAGCAGCCTCAGTGGGGGGTCCCAGTACTTC.